The subject of this entry is one T cell receptor (beta chain). Its target antigen remains unknown. The sample holds no much larger clone one base away, and base qualities are not on file. Interpreted using the paper, the treatment or condition label stands for: live attenuated yellow fever vaccine strain. A standard Ficoll-Paque protocol was used to isolate PBMCs from peripheral blood. CD4 and CD8 T-cell fractions were isolated with Dynabeads CD4 and CD8 positive selection kits. TriZol was used to extract RNA from bulk PBMCs, CD4 and CD8 fractions, and dextramer-positive and dextramer-negative fractions. This record belongs to a study of T cells after yellow fever vaccination (dated by TCRdb to the late 2010s). Background on the whole study: The SMART-Seq v4 Ultra Low Input RNA kit was used to prepare libraries from fractions with low cell numbers. To follow T-cell clones before and after primary and booster YFV17D yellow fever vaccination, bulk TCR alpha and beta repertoires were sequenced over time. Two healthy male donors, one aged 18 to 29 and one aged 30 to 39 years, were included in the cohort. Blood samples were taken at several timepoints before and after primary and secondary immunization, and bulk PBMC replicates and cell subsets were isolated. Study-wide conclusions, independent of this receptor: Only two donors were included in the study, so the extent to which the findings can be generalized is limited. Compared with the primary T-cell response, the secondary T-cell response was faster but weaker, reaching its peak on day 5 rather than on day 15. Because abundant contaminating clonotypes from the bulk population could be contained in FACS-sorted repertoires, computational filtering was required. A small fraction of clonotypes showed up in both the CD4 and CD8 compartments, probably as a result of convergent recombination. After the booster, most clones that had expanded after primary vaccination were detected again (approximately 97% of CD4 and roughly 86% of CD8), suggesting broad maintenance of memory.

Sequencing instrument: Illumina NovaSeq 6000. TCR cDNA was synthesized by 5'RACE template switching, which introduced a universal primer site and unique molecular identifiers. cDNA synthesis was primed from both the TCR alpha and TCR beta constant segments. Libraries were amplified in two PCR steps, with sample barcodes and sequencing adapters added in the second step. Libraries were sequenced on Illumina HiSeq 2500 (2x100 bp) or NovaSeq (2x150 bp). Processing in the source paper ran as follows. MIGEC was used to demultiplex reads and collapse the reads into UMI consensus sequences, and MiXCR was used for V(D)J alignment. Using edgeR on replicate PBMC samples, clonotypes were called vaccine-responding if FDR was below 0.01 and the log2 fold change was above 5 up to day 15. Bulk clonotypes were assigned CD4 or CD8 identity according to which sequenced CD4 or CD8 repertoire held them at higher abundance. The public reads were reanalyzed by TCRdb: fastp trimming at Q25, MiXCR alignment, in-frame beta chains only. Rows with a matching CDR3 protein are joined into one entry that keeps the most common DNA and genes. The V and J calls come from TCRdb's annotation, not from the publication. In this sample the table shows about 340,000 distinct CDR3 sequences, 9.5% to 15% of which occur a single time. The ten top clones hold 3% to 4% of the sample.

At the junction V is shortened by 0 bases and J by 2 bases, with 9 bases in between. Spanning cysteine to phenylalanine, the CDR3 consists of 14 amino acids. Left in the record is the CDR3 DNA by itself, 42 bases read in frame from the first base. Looking up the germline V gene yields CDR1 SGDLS and CDR2 YYNGEE. This sequence was found in a man aged 18 to 30 who received the YFV17D yellow fever vaccine. The chain employs TRBV9 and TRBJ2-7, with TRBD1 perhaps the D gene, on 5 matching bases. The sample consisted of CD4+ T cells sorted from PBMCs, taken 15 days after the yellow fever booster vaccination. The nucleotide sequence reads TGTGCCAGCAGCGTAGATAGCAGGGCCTACGAGCAGTACTTC. Its protein reads: CASSVDSRAYEQYF.